This record looks at one TCR beta chain sequence and its context. After extraction with the RNeasy kit, roughly 0.45 to 1 ug of the RNA was reverse transcribed using random hexamers. One entry per CDR3 protein, called by TCRdb with MiXCR from the immunoSEQ multiplex PCR reads. The profile shows roughly 220,000 distinct CDR3 sequences, over 90% of them singletons. There are 13 residues in the CDR3. Germline-derived CDR1 and CDR2 are MNHEY and SVGAGI. With 6 bases clipped from V and 6 bases from J, the junction kept 4 bases outside the gene matches. These data are taken from a study of CD8 T cells in Susac syndrome.

The V call is TRBV6-5, the J call TRBJ1-2; 10 bases map to TRBD1. Sequencing was done on a sample of CD4+ T cells from PBMCs. The receptor comes from a human donor with Susac syndrome. This chain's CDR3 is CASRLGTGDGYTF. DNA for the CDR3: TGTGCCAGCAGACTCGGGACAGGGGATGGCTACACCTTC.